This TCR beta chain was found in a study of HIV-infected children after antiretroviral therapy interruption. Study at large: Most children had recorded EBV and CMV exposure. For the interruption arm, samples span week 0 through about 3 years after study end.

This CDR3 contains 12 residues. V lost 2 bases and J 1 base, leaving 6 bases between the germline ends. Germline-derived CDR1 and CDR2 are GTSNPN and SVGIG (reference sequence). This clonotype was recorded at least ten times. RNA-based 3' RACE libraries used unique molecular identifiers. TCRdb re-called the 3' RACE reads with MiXCR, one entry per CDR3 protein. The table has 40,000 or so distinct CDR3 sequences, approximately 7% seen once; the top ten hold about 0.91%. The treatment denotes: PENTA 11 planned treatment interruption arm or continuous ART arm. The sequence came from a pool of human donors with HIV. This chain joins TRBV30 and TRBJ2-7; D not certain. Sequencing used CD45RA+ CD4+ T cells from PBMCs, pooled from several time points, obtained from a donor given antiretroviral therapy, either interrupted or continuous. The subset here: naive CD4+ CD45RA+ CD45RO- T cells. CDR3 nucleotide sequence: TGTGCCTGGAGTAGCACGTCCTACGAGCAGTACTTC. As protein: CAWSSTSYEQYF. Supplemented by reference TRBV30 and TRBJ2-7, the full variable domain reads SQTIHQWPATLVQPVGSPLSLECTVEGTSNPNLYWYRQAAGRGLQLLFYSVGIGQISSEVPQNLSASRPQDRQFILSSKKLLLSDSGFYLCAWSSTSYEQYFGPGTRLTVT.